One sample yielded the 25 T cell receptor beta chains listed below, sequenced in a study of shared clonotypes between healthy human individuals (dated by TCRdb to 2018 to 2021). The library was built by means of the immunoSEQ multiplex PCR assay. What TCRdb holds here is the immuneACCESS table cut down to in-frame rearrangements. Part of the clones is not present; checked against another copy, under half of the missing clones reflect an unresolved V gene, and the others are unexplained. The sample table contains hundreds of thousands of clones; only one count was recorded for 95% to 98% of them. 0.3% of the sample goes to the ten largest clones. For the CD8 naive samples, CD45RO-negative cells were positively selected for CCR7, yielding a CD45RA+CCR7+ population from which TemRA cells were excluded. Sequencing input: naive CD8+ T cells sorted from blood. The label giving this sample's cell subset or site can be read as: CD45RA+CCR7+. The source of these receptors is a man aged 25-40 years in good health.

The rearrangement links TRBV4-3 to TRBJ2-7, with a possible D match to TRBD1 (6 bases). There are 13 residues in the CDR3. Germline CDR1 is LGHNA and CDR2 is YSLEER. V shed 3 bases and J shed 4 bases, with 10 bases lying between them. CDR3 amino acids: CASSQTGTYEQYF. CDR3 nucleotides: TGCGCCAGCAGCCAGACAGGCACATACGAGCAGTACTTC.

The chain has TRBV15 and TRBJ2-5, with D maybe TRBD2 (5 bases). The CDR3 extends over 14 amino acids. V lost 1 base, J lost 5 bases, and 11 bases lay in between. Germline loops: CDR1 LNHNV, CDR2 YYDKDF (reference sequence). As DNA, the CDR3 is TGTGCCACCAGCAGAGTCCGCGGGTGGGAGACCCAGTACTTC. Translated, it gives CATSRVRGWETQYF.

The chain is built from TRBV7-9 and TRBJ1-4; D is undetermined. This CDR3 region has 13 residues. In germline, CDR1 is SEHNR, CDR2 FQNEAQ (reference sequence). V shed 1 base and J shed 7 bases, with 7 bases lying between them. The CDR3 region has the DNA TGTGCCAGCAGCTTAGGTGTGACTGAAAAACTGTTTTTT. It yields the protein CASSLGVTEKLFF.

This chain joins TRBV10-1 and TRBJ2-7; D is uncertain. V was trimmed by 3 bases and J by 4 bases, leaving 10 bases between them. This CDR3 comprises 13 residues. Germline assignment: CDR1 WNHNN and CDR2 SYGVQD (reference sequence). The CDR3 DNA reads TGCGCCAGCAGTGAAGGTCAGCCTTACGAGCAGTACTTC. Translated, it gives CASSEGQPYEQYF.

The genes are TRBV7-9 and TRBJ2-2; D gene ambiguous. Germline lookup yields CDR1 SEHNR and CDR2 FQNEAQ (reference sequence). Trimming removed 2 bases at V and 4 bases at J, with 11 bases between. The CDR3 runs 15 residues. CDR3 nucleotide sequence: TGTGCCAGCAGCTTAACGGAGTATGTCACCGGGGAGCTGTTTTTT. Protein sequence: CASSLTEYVTGELFF.

The V gene is TRBV9, the J gene TRBJ2-3; D call uncertain. Deletions cut 4 bases from V and 6 bases from J, with 12 bases between. Germline values: CDR1 SGDLS, CDR2 YYNGEE. The CDR3 sequence is 13 residues long. CDR3 amino acids: CASSSPRSDTQYF. The CDR3 DNA is TGTGCCAGCAGCTCCCCTCGGAGCGATACGCAGTATTTT.

The rearrangement joins TRBV14 to TRBJ2-1, with 7 bases aligning to TRBD1. Germline values: CDR1 SGHDN, CDR2 FVKESK. This CDR3 has 13 amino acids. Trimming cost V 2 bases and J 7 bases; bases outside gene matches: 2. The DNA of the CDR3 is TGTGCCAGCAGCCAATACAGGGGAAATGAGCAGTTCTTC. Protein product: CASSQYRGNEQFF.

This clone was counted only a few times. The chain is built from TRBV14 and TRBJ2-1; D remains unclear. CDR1 is SGHDN, CDR2 FVKESK, per germline. Trimming took 6 bases from V and 8 from J, leaving 14 bases between them. This CDR3 spans 13 amino acids. For the CDR3, the DNA is TGTGCCAGCAGACAGACCGGTGTCGATGAGCAGTTCTTC. This sequence encodes CASRQTGVDEQFF.

This sequence joins TRBV30 and TRBJ1-3; no reliable D call. The V end was cut by 1 base, the J end by 4 bases, with 8 bases between. The CDR3 has 13 residues. CDR1 and CDR2 from the germline V gene are GTSNPN and SVGIG (reference sequence). The CDR3 here is CAWSAGLGNTIYF. For the CDR3, the DNA is TGTGCCTGGAGTGCCGGGTTGGGAAACACCATATATTTT.

V is TRBV27 and J is TRBJ2-1; 9 bases fit TRBD1. Germline CDR1 reads MNHEY; CDR2 reads SMNVEV (reference sequence). The CDR3 loop spans 15 amino acids. The junction had 7 bases not matched to a gene; V was cut back by 4 bases and J by 6 bases. The CDR3 loop reads CASSYRDRASNEQFF. The CDR3, as DNA: TGTGCCAGCAGTTACCGGGACAGGGCTTCCAATGAGCAGTTCTTC.

This clone was detected only once. This chain uses TRBV29-1 with TRBJ2-1; D call uncertain. Trimming took 3 bases from V and 1 from J, leaving 13 bases between them. This CDR3 comprises 15 residues. CDR1 is SQVTM, CDR2 ANQGSEA, per germline. This CDR3 is CSVEGGEPSYNEQFF. The CDR3 DNA reads TGCAGCGTTGAGGGCGGAGAGCCGTCCTACAATGAGCAGTTCTTC.

The chain has TRBV7-9 and TRBJ2-7; D is unclear. The CDR3 contains 15 residues. Germline assignment: CDR1 SEHNR and CDR2 FQNEAQ (reference sequence). V was trimmed by 3 bases and J by 0 bases, leaving 12 bases between them. CDR3 protein: CASSFTEGSSYEQYF. The CDR3 bases are TGTGCCAGCAGCTTTACGGAAGGCAGCTCCTACGAGCAGTACTTC.

The chain joins TRBV29-1 to TRBJ2-2; D is unclear. Per germline, CDR1 SQVTM and CDR2 ANQGSEA. The CDR3 runs to 12 residues. Trimming cost V 5 bases and J 5 bases, with 9 bases left between them. CDR3 coding DNA: TGCAGCGTTTTAGGGCTGACCGGGGAGCTGTTTTTT. It translates to CSVLGLTGELFF.

This rearrangement joins TRBV5-4 to TRBJ2-7; TRBD2 matches at 9 bases. V trimming: 3 bases; J trimming: 0 bases; junction bases outside the gene matches: 4. The CDR3 is 15 residues long. CDR1 and CDR2 (germline): SGHNT, YYREEE (reference sequence). The CDR3 nucleotides are TGTGCCAGCAGCTCCGAGACTAGCGGCTCCTACGAGCAGTACTTC. This gives the protein CASSSETSGSYEQYF.

The DNA for the CDR3 is TGTGCCAGCAGTTTAGGGGCTAGCGGGAGGCGCGAGCAGTACTTC. Translating it yields CASSLGASGRREQYF. The rearrangement uses TRBV27 and TRBJ2-7, with 11 bases aligning to TRBD2. This CDR3 contains 15 residues. Unmatched junction bases numbered 6, after V lost 2 bases and J lost 6 bases. The germline gives CDR1 MNHEY, CDR2 SMNVEV (reference sequence).

V usage is TRBV4-3 and J usage is TRBJ2-2; D not resolved. CDR1 is LGHNA, CDR2 YSLEER, per germline. The CDR3 has 14 amino acids. The V end was cut by 3 bases, the J end by 4 bases, with 9 bases between. The CDR3 sequence: CASSQPDFTGELFF. Written as DNA, the CDR3 is TGCGCCAGCAGCCAGCCCGATTTCACCGGGGAGCTGTTTTTT.

The chain combines TRBV13 with TRBJ2-7, with a tentative D call TRBD2 (5 bases). CDR1 and CDR2 (germline): PRHDT, FYEKMQ (reference sequence). This CDR3 region has 14 residues. Trimming pared 2 bases from V and 3 bases from J, leaving 11 bases between. CDR3: CASSLKRGFYEQYF. The CDR3 nucleotides are TGTGCCAGCAGCTTAAAACGAGGGTTCTACGAGCAGTACTTC.

This clone was detected only once. This chain links TRBV4-3 with TRBJ2-5; D perhaps matches TRBD2 (6 bases). Germline CDR1 and CDR2: LGHNA and YSLEER. This CDR3 is built from 14 residues. Trimming cost V 1 base and J 2 bases, with 8 bases left between them. Written as DNA, the CDR3 is TGCGCCAGCAGCCAAGGGGGGGAGCAAGAGACCCAGTACTTC. Translated, it gives CASSQGGEQETQYF.

The chain employs TRBV7-9 and TRBJ2-7; TRBD1 matches at 8 bases. Germline V lookup: CDR1 SEHNR, CDR2 FQNEAQ (reference sequence). With 5 bases clipped from V and 4 bases from J, the junction kept 7 bases outside the gene matches. This CDR3 region has 14 residues. The CDR3 nucleotides are TGTGCCAGCAGCCATGGACAGGGTCTATACGAGCAGTACTTC. Its translation: CASSHGQGLYEQYF.

The rearrangement joins TRBV9 to TRBJ2-4, with 7 bases matching TRBD2. Germline V lookup: CDR1 SGDLS, CDR2 YYNGEE. J gave up 6 bases and V 0 bases, and 6 bases lay outside the gene matches. CDR3 length equals 15 residues. Here the CDR3 reads CASSVAIGGRNIQYF. CDR3 in DNA: TGTGCCAGCAGCGTAGCAATCGGCGGGAGAAACATTCAGTACTTC.

The chain recombines TRBV6-5 with TRBJ2-7, with 13 bases identical to TRBD2. CDR3 length: 15 residues. J was trimmed by 3 bases and V by 6 bases; bases with no gene match: 5. The germline CDR1 and CDR2 sequences are MNHEY and SVGAGI. CDR3 sequence reads: CASSKLAGGDYEQYF. As DNA, the CDR3 is TGTGCCAGCAGCAAACTAGCGGGAGGGGACTACGAGCAGTACTTC.

This clone was counted a single time. The V and J genes are TRBV19 and TRBJ1-5, with D unresolved. This CDR3 has 12 residues. CDR1 is LNHDA and CDR2 is SQIVND in the germline V gene (reference sequence). V was clipped by 6 bases and J by 0 bases, with 3 bases between them. Written as DNA, the CDR3 is TGTGCCAGTAGCCATAGCAATCAGCCCCAGCATTTT. Translated: CASSHSNQPQHF.

This clone has a single count. This chain joins TRBV27 and TRBJ1-5; TRBD1 might be the D (6 bases). CDR3 size: 13 residues. Germline V gene data show CDR1 as MNHEY and CDR2 as SMNVEV (reference sequence). Trimming took off 8 bases at V and 6 bases at J, with 14 bases between the two ends. The CDR3 DNA is TGTGCCAGCGCACAGGGAGTGAGTCAGCCCCAGCATTTT. Translating it yields CASAQGVSQPQHF.

The chain is built from TRBV29-1 and TRBJ2-1; maybe TRBD2 (6 bases). The CDR3 has 14 residues. The V gene lost 3 bases and the J gene lost 9 bases, with 18 bases spanning the gap. In germline, CDR1 is SQVTM, CDR2 ANQGSEA. CDR3: CSVEPRGREVEQFF. In DNA form, the CDR3 reads TGCAGCGTTGAGCCCCGGGGCAGGGAGGTTGAGCAGTTCTTC.

The chain has TRBV12-5 and TRBJ2-1; perhaps TRBD1 as D (5 bases). Trimming stripped 7 bases from V and 13 bases from J, with 14 bases between. This CDR3 is 11 amino acids long. Germline CDR1 LGHNT, CDR2 FRNRAP. This CDR3 reads CASDIQTDQFF. The CDR3 DNA sequence: TGTGCTAGTGATATTCAGACAGACCAGTTCTTC. The full variable domain, its missing parts supplied by reference TRBV12-5 and TRBJ2-1, is DARVTQTPRHKVTEMGQEVTMRCQPILGHNTVFWYRQTMMQGLELLAYFRNRAPLDDSGMPKDRFSAEMPDATLATLKIQPSEPRDSAVYFCASDIQTDQFFGPGTRLTVL.